This record concerns one TCR beta chain sequence. The length of the CDR3 is 14 residues. The V end was cut by 4 bases, the J end by 2 bases, with 10 bases between. Germline values: CDR1 SGHKS, CDR2 YYEKEE (reference sequence). The assay was immunoSEQ multiplex PCR, and TCRdb's table has in-frame clones only and misses some. The sample consists of 75,000 to 90,000 clones, about nine tenths of them appearing once. This specimen belongs to a study of control samples from healthy donors and cancer patients. The TCR was taken from a woman between 50 and 59 years old with colorectal cancer. The sample was PBMCs. The chain employs TRBV5-5 and TRBJ1-3; maybe TRBD1 (6 bases). The CDR3 region is CASSPGGPGNTIYF. CDR3 sequence (DNA): TGTGCCAGCAGCCCCGGGGGGCCTGGAAACACCATATATTTT.